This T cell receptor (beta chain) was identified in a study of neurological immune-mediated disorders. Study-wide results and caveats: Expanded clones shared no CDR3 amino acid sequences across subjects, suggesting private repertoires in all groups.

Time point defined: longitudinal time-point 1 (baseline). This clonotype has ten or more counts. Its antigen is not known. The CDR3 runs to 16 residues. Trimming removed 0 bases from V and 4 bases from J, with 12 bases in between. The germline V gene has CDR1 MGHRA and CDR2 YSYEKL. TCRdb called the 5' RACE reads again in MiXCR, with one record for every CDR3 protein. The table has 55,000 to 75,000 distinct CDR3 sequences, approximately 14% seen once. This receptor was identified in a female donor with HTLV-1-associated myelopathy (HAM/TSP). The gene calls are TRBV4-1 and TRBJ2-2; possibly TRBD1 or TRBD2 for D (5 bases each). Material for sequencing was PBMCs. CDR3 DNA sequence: TGCGCCAGCAGCCAAGAGAGCGGACAACGCACCGGGGAGCTGTTTTTT. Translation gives CASSQESGQRTGELFF.